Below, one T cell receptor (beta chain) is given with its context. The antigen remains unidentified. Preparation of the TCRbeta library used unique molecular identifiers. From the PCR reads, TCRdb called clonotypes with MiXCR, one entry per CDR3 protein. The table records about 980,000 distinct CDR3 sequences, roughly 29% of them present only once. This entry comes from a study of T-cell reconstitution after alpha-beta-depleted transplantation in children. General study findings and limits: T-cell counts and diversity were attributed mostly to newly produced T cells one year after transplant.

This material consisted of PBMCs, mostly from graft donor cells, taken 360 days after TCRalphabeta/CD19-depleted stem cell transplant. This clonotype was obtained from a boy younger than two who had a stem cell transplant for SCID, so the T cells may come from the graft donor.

As DNA, the CDR3 is TGTGCCAGCAGCTTAATCCCATCCGCAAACACAGATACGCAGTATTTT. This gives the protein CASSLIPSANTDTQYF. V gene TRBV7-2 combines with J gene TRBJ2-3; no reliable D call. Trimming pared 2 bases from V and 2 bases from J, leaving 14 bases between. Germline loops: CDR1 SGHTA, CDR2 FQGNSA. The CDR3 runs 16 residues.